The T cell receptor beta chain under discussion was sequenced for a study of blood T cell repertoires in COVID-19. The length of the CDR3 is 17 residues. Per germline, CDR1 SNHLY and CDR2 FYNNEI. Per the original data handling: For nucleated cells, counts were estimated from reference gene primer amplification. Sequencing was performed with immunoSEQ multiplex PCR; in TCRdb, only in-frame clones are kept and a portion is missing. V, J and clone size were drawn from that table, and D and trimming were deduced from the DNA. The sample yields about 220,000 clones, around 82% seen once. As for this clone: An end of the junction differs from the germline gene, which may be a read error.

The material sequenced was peripheral blood. The chain joins TRBV2 to TRBJ2-3; 14 bases agree with TRBD2. The origin of this receptor is a woman over 75 with acute or convalescent COVID-19. This chain's CDR3 is CASREGTSGGHTDTQYF. The DNA for the CDR3 is TGTGCCAGCAGGGAAGGGACTAGCGGGGGACACACAGATACGCAGTATTTT.